One and the same sample provided the 21 T cell receptor beta chains below, sequenced in a study of cytomegalovirus exposure and HLA in healthy donors. The PCR had 60 Vbeta and 13 Jbeta primers. Assay: immunoSEQ multiplex PCR; the TCRdb copy retains only in-frame clones and omits some. The sample table includes some 130,000 clones. The sequencing input was PBMCs. The source is a middle-aged woman in good health and CMV-seropositive.

This chain connects TRBV6-1 to TRBJ1-2, with D perhaps matching TRBD1 (5 bases). Trimming took off 1 base at V and 7 bases at J, with 10 bases between the two ends. This CDR3 spans 13 amino acids. Per the germline V gene, CDR1 is MNHNS and CDR2 is SASEGT. The CDR3 region is CASSEVGGGGYTF. The DNA for the CDR3 is TGTGCCAGCAGTGAAGTTGGGGGGGGTGGCTACACCTTC.

The CDR3 nucleotides are TGTGCCAGCAGTTACTCCCGTCTTGGTGGGGGGACTGAAGCTTTCTTT. It is translated as CASSYSRLGGGTEAFF. The gene calls are TRBV6-6 and TRBJ1-1; maybe TRBD1 (5 bases). This CDR3 is 16 amino acids long. The germline V and J ends were trimmed by 0 bases and 5 bases, with 16 bases remaining between them. From germline, CDR1 is MNHNY and CDR2 SVGAGI (reference sequence).

The rearrangement uses TRBV27 and TRBJ2-7; D is perhaps TRBD1 (6 bases). The CDR3 length is 14 residues. Germline V gives CDR1 MNHEY, CDR2 SMNVEV (reference sequence). V was cut by 4 bases and J by 2 bases, with 12 bases left in between. CDR3 sequence reads: CASSSAAGAYEQYF. DNA of the CDR3: TGTGCCAGCAGTTCGGCGGCAGGGGCCTACGAGCAGTACTTC.

The V and J genes are TRBV11-2 and TRBJ2-1; the match to TRBD1 covers 7 bases. With V trimmed by 5 bases and J by 3 bases, 7 bases remained unmatched. Per germline, CDR1 SGHAT and CDR2 FQNNGV. The CDR3 runs 15 residues. CDR3 sequence: CASSLGQVNYNEQFF. In nucleotides, the CDR3 is TGTGCCAGCAGCCTTGGACAGGTAAACTACAATGAGCAGTTCTTC. The variable domain in full, completed from reference TRBV11-2 and TRBJ2-1, reads EAGVAQSPRYKIIEKRQSVAFWCNPISGHATLYWYQQILGQGPKLLIQFQNNGVVDDSQLPKDRFSAERLKGVDSTLKIQPAKLEDSAVYLCASSLGQVNYNEQFFGPGTRLTVL.

V is TRBV5-1 and J is TRBJ2-5, with 7 positions matching TRBD2. In germline, CDR1 is SGHRS, CDR2 YFSETQ. The J segment lost 5 bases and the V segment lost 3 bases, leaving 10 bases of the junction unmatched. CDR3 length: 15 residues. The CDR3 nucleotides are TGCGCCAGCAGCTCCGGAGCGGGACTCGGGGAGACCCAGTACTTC. It translates to CASSSGAGLGETQYF. Full variable domain (missing parts from reference TRBV5-1 and TRBJ2-5): KAGVTQTPRYLIKTRGQQVTLSCSPISGHRSVSWYQQTPGQGLQFLFEYFSETQRNKGNFPGRFSGRQFSNSRSEMNVSTLELGDSALYLCASSSGAGLGETQYFGPGTRLLVL.

CDR3 in DNA: TGTGCCAGCAGTGACGAACAGCTCGCCAATGAGCAGTTCTTC. This encodes CASSDEQLANEQFF. V gene TRBV2 combines with J gene TRBJ2-1; D call uncertain. Deletions cut 3 bases from V and 6 bases from J, with 12 bases between. The CDR3 has 14 residues. Germline V gene data show CDR1 as SNHLY and CDR2 as FYNNEI.

This chain uses TRBV28 with TRBJ2-1; TRBD2 aligns across 8 bases. The V gene's germline CDR1 is MDHEN and CDR2 SYDVKM. This CDR3 contains 14 residues. V was pared by 3 bases and J by 9 bases, with 7 bases of the junction left unmatched. CDR3: CASSFRGLAGEQFF. DNA for the CDR3: TGTGCCAGCAGTTTCCGAGGACTAGCTGGTGAGCAGTTCTTC.

The chain links TRBV7-7 to TRBJ2-3; 7 bases are a match to TRBD2. The CDR3 has 17 amino acids. Trimming took 5 bases from V and 1 from J; bases not matched to a gene: 12. Per the germline V gene, CDR1 is SSHAT and CDR2 is FNYEAQ (reference sequence). CDR3 DNA sequence: TGTGCCAGCAGCGAAGTTGGGGGAGGGCCGGGCACAGATACGCAGTATTTT. Encoded protein: CASSEVGGGPGTDTQYF.

The chain joins TRBV14 to TRBJ2-7, with 7 nucleotides matching TRBD2. Germline lookup yields CDR1 SGHDN and CDR2 FVKESK. The CDR3 sequence is 13 residues long. The V segment lost 3 bases and the J segment 6 bases; nucleotides outside the gene matches: 5. The CDR3 nucleotides read TGTGCCAGCAGCCAGGGACTACCCCTCGAGCAGTACTTC. Protein sequence: CASSQGLPLEQYF.

This sequence joins TRBV2 and TRBJ1-3; D unclear. Trimming pared 8 bases from V and 4 bases from J, leaving 6 bases between. Germline V gene data show CDR1 as SNHLY and CDR2 as FYNNEI. The CDR3 has 11 amino acids. CDR3 bases: TGTGCCAGCCGTTTGGGAAACACCATATATTTT. It is translated as CASRLGNTIYF.

The chain carries TRBV19 and TRBJ2-5, with TRBD2 matching over 10 bases. Trimming removed 2 bases from V and 2 bases from J; junction bases left unmatched: 11. The germline V gene encodes CDR1 LNHDA and CDR2 SQIVND (reference sequence). The CDR3 has 18 amino acids. The DNA of the CDR3 is TGTGCCAGTAGTATAACGGCTAGCGGGAGTCATCGACAAGAGACCCAGTACTTC. Translated, it gives CASSITASGSHRQETQYF.

Details on this clone: One junction end disagrees with the germline gene, perhaps due to a read error. V and J are TRBV7-7 and TRBJ2-2, with 10 nucleotides matching TRBD2. Germline CDR1 SSHAT, CDR2 FNYEAQ (reference sequence). The CDR3 extends over 16 amino acids. The CDR3 is CASSSKREGTRGELFF. The CDR3 nucleotides are TGTGCTAGCAGTTCTAAGCGGGAGGGTACGCGCGGGGAGCTGTTTTTT.

V is TRBV5-1 and J is TRBJ1-2; D may be TRBD1 (6 bases). The CDR3 is 14 residues long. From germline, CDR1 is SGHRS and CDR2 YFSETQ. The V end was cut by 4 bases, the J end by 5 bases, with 15 bases between. CDR3 DNA: TGCGCCAGCAGCCCCCTACAGGGATCTTATGGCTACACCTTC. This codes for CASSPLQGSYGYTF.

CDR3 region: CATKRQDRAKGYTF. As DNA, the CDR3 is TGTGCCACTAAACGCCAGGACAGGGCGAAGGGCTACACCTTC. The rearrangement uses TRBV19 and TRBJ1-2, with TRBD1 identical over 8 bases. CDR1 LNHDA and CDR2 SQIVND come from the germline V gene (reference sequence). There are 14 residues in the CDR3. V was pared by 10 bases and J by 8 bases, with 15 bases of the junction left unmatched.

The V call is TRBV28, the J call TRBJ1-4; D perhaps matches TRBD1 (6 bases). The CDR3 runs to 15 residues. The germline V and J ends were trimmed by 5 bases and 8 bases, with 18 bases remaining between them. Germline CDR1 reads MDHEN; CDR2 reads SYDVKM. The CDR3 coding sequence is TGTGCCAGCAGTCCTTCGACAGGTCTGCGCGAAAAACTGTTTTTT. Its protein product is CASSPSTGLREKLFF.

The chain has TRBV7-9 and TRBJ2-5, with D perhaps TRBD2 (6 bases). The CDR3 length is 15 residues. Germline V gene data show CDR1 as SEHNR and CDR2 as FQNEAQ (reference sequence). The V and J ends lost 5 bases and 2 bases respectively, with 15 bases between them. The chain's CDR3 is CASSIPSSAQETQYF. CDR3 sequence (DNA): TGTGCCAGCAGCATACCGTCTAGCGCGCAAGAGACCCAGTACTTC.

The V gene is TRBV21-1, the J gene TRBJ2-1; the D segment call TRBD2 is taken from the table without a DNA check. TRBV21-1 is a documented pseudogene. The CDR3 spans 17 residues. CDR3 DNA sequence: TGTGCCAGCAGCACGGAGACTAGCGGGGGGATCTACAATGAGCAGTTCTTC. Protein sequence: CASSTETSGGIYNEQFF.

The rearrangement joins TRBV10-3 to TRBJ1-2; D is uncertain. V lost 9 bases and J lost 6, with 14 bases in between. Per the germline V gene, CDR1 is ENHRY and CDR2 is SYGVKD. There are 12 residues in the CDR3. The DNA for the CDR3 is TGTGCCATTTTCGGGAGAGGGAATGGCTACACCTTC. Encoded protein: CAIFGRGNGYTF.

The gene calls are TRBV7-3 and TRBJ2-1, with D hard to call. Germline V gives CDR1 SGHTA, CDR2 FQGTGA. The V gene lost 5 bases and the J gene lost 4 bases, with 9 bases spanning the gap. The CDR3 sequence is 13 residues long. For the CDR3, the DNA is TGTGCCAGCAGCCGAGCCTCTTACAATGAGCAGTTCTTC. This codes for CASSRASYNEQFF.

V gene TRBV6-5 combines with J gene TRBJ1-1; D perhaps matches TRBD1 (5 bases). CDR1 MNHEY and CDR2 SVGAGI come from the germline V gene. V was cut by 7 bases and J by 4 bases, with 13 bases left in between. CDR3 length: 13 amino acids. For the CDR3, the DNA is TGTGCCAGCACCTACTCCAGGGTCACTGAAGCTTTCTTT. It codes for CASTYSRVTEAFF.

The chain carries TRBV19 and TRBJ1-5; D uncertain. This CDR3 comprises 14 residues. The V and J ends lost 3 bases and 4 bases respectively, with 10 bases between them. CDR1 LNHDA and CDR2 SQIVND come from the germline V gene (reference sequence). The CDR3 reads CASSISRGNQPQHF. The CDR3 nucleotides read TGTGCCAGTAGTATCAGCAGAGGAAATCAGCCCCAGCATTTT.